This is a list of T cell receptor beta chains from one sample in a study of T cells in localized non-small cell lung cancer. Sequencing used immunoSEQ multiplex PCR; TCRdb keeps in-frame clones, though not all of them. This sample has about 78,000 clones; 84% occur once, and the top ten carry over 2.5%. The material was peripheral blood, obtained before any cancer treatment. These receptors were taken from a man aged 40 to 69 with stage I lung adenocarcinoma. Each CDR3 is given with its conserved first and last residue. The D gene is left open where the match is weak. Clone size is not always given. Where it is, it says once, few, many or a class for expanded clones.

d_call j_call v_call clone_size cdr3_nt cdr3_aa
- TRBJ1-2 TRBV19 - TGTGCCAGTAGTATAGACCACAGCAACTATGGCTACACCTTC CASSIDHSNYGYTF
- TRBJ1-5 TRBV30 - TGTGCCTGGAGTTTGAAGGGTAATCAGCCCCAGCATTTT CAWSLKGNQPQHF
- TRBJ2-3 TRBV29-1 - TGCAGCGCTGGAGATAGGATCAGGGGGGGGTCAGATACGCAGTATTTT CSAGDRIRGGSDTQYF
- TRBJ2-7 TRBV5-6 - TGTGCCAGCAGAGGTGAGGGTGCTAGCTACGAGCAGTACTTC CASRGEGASYEQYF
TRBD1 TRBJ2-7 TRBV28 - TGTGCCAGCAGTTATTATTTGGGACAGGGCTACGAGCAGTACTTC CASSYYLGQGYEQYF
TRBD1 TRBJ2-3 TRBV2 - TGTGCCGGGAAACTAGAAGGGGGCTCAGATACGCAGTATTTT CAGKLEGGSDTQYF
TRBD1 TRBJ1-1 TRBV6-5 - TGTGCCAGCAGAGGACAGGGGGTGGGCCGTGAAGCTTTCTTT CASRGQGVGREAFF
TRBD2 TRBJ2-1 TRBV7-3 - TGTGCCAGCAGCTTAGTTCCCCTAAGCGGGAGTGGGGACAATGAGCAGTTCTTC CASSLVPLSGSGDNEQFF
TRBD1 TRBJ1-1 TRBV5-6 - TGTGCCAGCAGCTTGGGGGACAGGATTCCTGAAGCTTTCTTT CASSLGDRIPEAFF
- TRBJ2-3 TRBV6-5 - TGTGCCAGCAGGGTACCCGACGGAGCAGATACGCAGTATTTT CASRVPDGADTQYF
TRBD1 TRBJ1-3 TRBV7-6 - TGTGCCAGCAGCTTATACCCGGGACAGAGCTCTGGAAACACCATATATTTT CASSLYPGQSSGNTIYF
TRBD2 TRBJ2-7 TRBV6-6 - TGTGCCGGCTCTAGCGGGAAGTCCTACGAGCAGTACTTC CAGSSGKSYEQYF
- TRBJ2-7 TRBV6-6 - TGTGCCAGCAGTTACTCGAAAGTCTCCTACGAGCAGTACTTC CASSYSKVSYEQYF
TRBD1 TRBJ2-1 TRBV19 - TGTGCCAGTAGTATGGCCCACGGGACAGGAGACAATGAGCAGTTCTTC CASSMAHGTGDNEQFF
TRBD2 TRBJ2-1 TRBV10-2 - TGCGCCAGCAGGCCTCTAGCGGGAGCCCCCCTGAATGAGCAGTTCTTC CASRPLAGAPLNEQFF
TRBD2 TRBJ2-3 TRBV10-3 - TGTGCCATCAGTGTTGGGGGAGGGAGCACAGATACGCAGTATTTT CAISVGGGSTDTQYF
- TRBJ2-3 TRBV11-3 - TGTGCCAGCAGCTTAGATCGAGGTGATACGCAGTATTTT CASSLDRGDTQYF
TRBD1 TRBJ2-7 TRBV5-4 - TGTGCCAGCAGCTCATCCGGGACAGGGACATACGAGCAGTACTTC CASSSSGTGTYEQYF
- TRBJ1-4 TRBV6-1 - TGTGCCAGCACCATATTCAGGGGTCAAGGGGGAAAACTGTTTTTT CASTIFRGQGGKLFF
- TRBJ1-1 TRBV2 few TGTGCCAGCAGCCAACGGCCGTACGGGGGCACTGAAGCTTTCTTT CASSQRPYGGTEAFF
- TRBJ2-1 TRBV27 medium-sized TGTGCCAGCAGTTTCGCCCTAGCTGACAATGAGCAGTTCTTC CASSFALADNEQFF
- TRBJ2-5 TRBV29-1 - TGCAGCGCTCAAAGGGGGTCCGGCCCCGAGACCCAGTACTTC CSAQRGSGPETQYF
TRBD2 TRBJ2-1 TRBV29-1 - TGCAGCGTTGAAGTAGGGACTAGCGGTTACAATGAGCAGTTCTTC CSVEVGTSGYNEQFF
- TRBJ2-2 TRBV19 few TGTGCCAGTAGTATGCAGTCCGGGGAGCTGTTTTTT CASSMQSGELFF
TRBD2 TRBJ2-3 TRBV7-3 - TGTGCCAGCAGCTCCGGACTAGCGGGAGATACGCAGTATTTT CASSSGLAGDTQYF
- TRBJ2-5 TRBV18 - TGTGCCAGCTCACCATACGGCAGGACCCAGTACTTC CASSPYGRTQYF
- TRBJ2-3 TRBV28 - TGTGCCAGCAGTTCTCCTTCCCCAGATACGCAGTATTTT CASSSPSPDTQYF
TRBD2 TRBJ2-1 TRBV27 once TGTGCCAGCAGTTTAAGGACTAGCGGGGGGGCTGACGAGCAGTTCTTC CASSLRTSGGADEQFF
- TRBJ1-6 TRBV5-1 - TGCGCCAGCAGCGGGGAGGTACTGAGAAGTAATTCACCCCTCCACTTT CASSGEVLRSNSPLHF
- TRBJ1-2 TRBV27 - TGTGCCAGCAGGGATGGACGGGGCTATGGCTACACCTTC CASRDGRGYGYTF
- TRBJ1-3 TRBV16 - TGTGCCAGCAGCTTCTCTGGAAACACCATATATTTT CASSFSGNTIYF
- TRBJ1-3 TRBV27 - TGTGCCAGCAGGAAACAGGGATCTGGAAACACCATATATTTT CASRKQGSGNTIYF
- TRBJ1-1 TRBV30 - TGTGCCTGGAGGGGGATTACTGAAGCTTTCTTT CAWRGITEAFF
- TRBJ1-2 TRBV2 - TGTGCCCGAGCATTGGCAGGTGGTTACTACGGCTACACCTTC CARALAGGYYGYTF
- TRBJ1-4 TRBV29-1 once TGCAGCGCCCAATGGGGGGCCGGAAAACTGTTTTTT CSAQWGAGKLFF
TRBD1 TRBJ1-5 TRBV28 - TGTGCCAGCAGTTACTTCCGCGGGACAGGGGACAATCAGCCCCAGCATTTT CASSYFRGTGDNQPQHF
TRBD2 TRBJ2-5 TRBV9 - TGTGCCAGCAGCGTCTCTAGCGGGAGAGAGACCCAGTACTTC CASSVSSGRETQYF
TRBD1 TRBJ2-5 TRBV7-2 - TGTGCCAGCAGCATGGACAGGGGGAAGGAGACCCAGTACTTC CASSMDRGKETQYF
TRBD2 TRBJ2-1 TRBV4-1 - TGCGCCAGCAGCCAAGATTGGACTAGCGGGGCATACAATGAGCAGTTCTTC CASSQDWTSGAYNEQFF
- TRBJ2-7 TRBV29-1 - TGCAGCGCCAAGGACAGAACCTACGAGCAGTACTTC CSAKDRTYEQYF
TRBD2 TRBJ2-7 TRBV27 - TGTGCCAGCAGTTTTATAAGCGGGAGACGGAGCGAGCAGTACTTC CASSFISGRRSEQYF
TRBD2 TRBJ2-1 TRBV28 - TGTGCCAGCAGTTTAGGTAGCGGGAGGGTCTCCTACAATGAGCAGTTCTTC CASSLGSGRVSYNEQFF
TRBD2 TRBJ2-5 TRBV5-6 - TGTGCCAGCAGCCCAACTAGCGGGCGGTACCAAGAGACCCAGTACTTC CASSPTSGRYQETQYF
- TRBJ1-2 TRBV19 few TGTGCCAGTAGTATCTCCCGTATAAAGGGCTATGGCTACACCTTC CASSISRIKGYGYTF
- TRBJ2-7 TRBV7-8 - TGTGCCAGCAGCCTCAAGGGCAGCTACGAGCAGTACTTC CASSLKGSYEQYF
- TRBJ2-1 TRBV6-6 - TGTGCCAGCAGTGGCCAGGGAACGGCTGAGCAGTTCTTC CASSGQGTAEQFF
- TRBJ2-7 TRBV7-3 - TGTGCCAGCAGCTCCTCCCCGTCCTACGAGCAGTACTTC CASSSSPSYEQYF
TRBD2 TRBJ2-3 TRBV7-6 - TGTGCCAGCAGCAGACTGAGTGGGGTAGCGGGAGGGCAGGTTCGCACAGATACGCAGTATTTT CASSRLSGVAGGQVRTDTQYF
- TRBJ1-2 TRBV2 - TGTGCCAGCCTATGGACGGGTAACTATGGCTACACCTTC CASLWTGNYGYTF
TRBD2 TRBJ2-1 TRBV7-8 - TGTGCCAGCAGCTTCCTAGCGGGAGATAATGAGCAGTTCTTC CASSFLAGDNEQFF
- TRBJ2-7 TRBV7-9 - TGTGCCAGCAGCACGGACCGCTACGAGGAGCAGTACTTC CASSTDRYEEQYF